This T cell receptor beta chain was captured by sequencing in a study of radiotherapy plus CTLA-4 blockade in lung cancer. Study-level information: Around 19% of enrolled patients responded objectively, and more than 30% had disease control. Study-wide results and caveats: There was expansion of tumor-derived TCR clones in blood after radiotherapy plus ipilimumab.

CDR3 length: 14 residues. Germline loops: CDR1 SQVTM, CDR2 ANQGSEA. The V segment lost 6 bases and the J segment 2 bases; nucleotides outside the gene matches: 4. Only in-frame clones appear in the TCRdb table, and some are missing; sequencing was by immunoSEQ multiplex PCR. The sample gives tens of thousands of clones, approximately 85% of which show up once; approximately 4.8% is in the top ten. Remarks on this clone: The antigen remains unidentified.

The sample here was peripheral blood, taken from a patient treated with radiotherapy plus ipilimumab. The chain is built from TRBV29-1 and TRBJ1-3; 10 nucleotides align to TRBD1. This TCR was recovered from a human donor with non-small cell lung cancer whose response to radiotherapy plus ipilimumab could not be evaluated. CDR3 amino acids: CSVGQGGAGNTIYF. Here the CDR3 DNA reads TGCAGCGTCGGACAGGGGGGGGCTGGAAACACCATATATTTT.